This entry lists 27 T cell receptor beta chains sequenced from one sample in a study of shared clonotypes between healthy human individuals. Profiling relied on immunoSEQ multiplex PCR, and the TCRdb table lists in-frame clones only, not all of them. The sample lists roughly 410,000 clones, about 96% seen once, with more than 0.3% in the top ten. Sequencing used memory CD8+ T cells sorted from blood. Subset defined: CD45RO+ cells pooled with CCR7-negative TemRA cells. These receptors originate from a man younger than 45 in good health.

The chain is built from TRBV5-1 and TRBJ2-1; D not certain. The length of the CDR3 is 15 residues. The germline CDR1 and CDR2 sequences are SGHRS and YFSETQ. V lost 0 bases and J lost 2, with 9 bases in between. Here the CDR3 reads CASSLGANPYNEQFF. The CDR3 nucleotides are TGCGCCAGCAGCTTGGGAGCGAATCCCTACAATGAGCAGTTCTTC. The complete variable domain, with remaining parts taken from reference TRBV5-1 and TRBJ2-1, reads KAGVTQTPRYLIKTRGQQVTLSCSPISGHRSVSWYQQTPGQGLQFLFEYFSETQRNKGNFPGRFSGRQFSNSRSEMNVSTLELGDSALYLCASSLGANPYNEQFFGPGTRLTVL.

The chain uses TRBV2 and TRBJ2-3; 14 nucleotides match TRBD2. The trim removed 9 bases at V and 3 bases at J, leaving 2 bases unmatched. Germline lookup yields CDR1 SNHLY and CDR2 FYNNEI. This CDR3 spans 14 amino acids. CDR3 coding DNA: TGTGCCAGTGGGACTAGCGGGAGTACAGATACGCAGTATTTT. Protein product: CASGTSGSTDTQYF.

For the CDR3, the DNA is TGCGCCAGCTCCTTTGGGGGGGGCACAGATACGCAGTATTTT. Its translation is CASSFGGGTDTQYF. The chain combines TRBV5-1 with TRBJ2-3; 7 bases line up with TRBD2. V lost 7 bases and J lost 1; bases outside the gene matches: 6. The CDR3 covers 14 residues. Germline values: CDR1 SGHRS, CDR2 YFSETQ.

This clone was counted a single time. The chain joins TRBV9 to TRBJ2-7, with D possibly matching TRBD1 (5 bases). The V end was cut by 4 bases, the J end by 2 bases, with 16 bases between. The CDR3 length is 15 residues. Germline V CDR1 and CDR2: SGDLS, YYNGEE. The CDR3 here is CASSPNRQTTYEQYF. CDR3 nucleotide sequence: TGTGCCAGCAGCCCAAACCGACAGACAACCTACGAGCAGTACTTC.

The rearrangement links TRBV20-1 to TRBJ1-2; D might be TRBD1 (5 bases). The CDR3 has 11 amino acids. V was shortened by 6 bases and J by 7 bases, with 12 bases between the two germline ends. CDR1 is DFQATT, CDR2 SNEGSKA, per germline (reference sequence). CDR3 amino acids: CSARVVGGYTF. The CDR3 DNA sequence: TGCAGTGCCAGGGTAGTCGGTGGCTACACCTTC.

The chain links TRBV19 to TRBJ1-5; no reliable D call. The germline V and J ends were trimmed by 3 bases and 4 bases, with 7 bases remaining between them. CDR1 is LNHDA, CDR2 SQIVND, per germline (reference sequence). This CDR3 region has 13 residues. DNA of the CDR3: TGTGCCAGTAGTATCACGGAAAATCAGCCCCAGCATTTT. Translated, it gives CASSITENQPQHF.

DNA of the CDR3: TGTGCCAGCAGTTACTCCGGGACAGCTAACTATGGCTACACCTTC. It codes for CASSYSGTANYGYTF. This chain connects TRBV6-5 to TRBJ1-2; 7 nucleotides line up with TRBD1. V lost 0 bases to trimming and J lost 0 bases; unmatched junction nucleotides: 1. Looked up from germline, CDR1 is MNHEY and CDR2 is SVGAGI. CDR3 length: 15 amino acids.

In this sample, this clone turned up once. This chain joins TRBV30 and TRBJ1-2; 10 positions agree with TRBD1. Germline V CDR1 and CDR2: GTSNPN, SVGIG (reference sequence). The CDR3 length is 15 residues. V lost 0 bases and J lost 4; bases outside the gene matches: 5. CDR3 bases: TGTGCCTGGAGTGTATCCTGGACAGGGGGCTATGGCTACACCTTC. This codes for CAWSVSWTGGYGYTF.

The CDR3 nucleotides are TGTGCCAGCAGCTTGGTACAGGGGGCCGATGAGCAGTTCTTC. Translating it yields CASSLVQGADEQFF. The chain uses TRBV7-9 and TRBJ2-1, with 9 bases fitting TRBD1. CDR1 is SEHNR and CDR2 is FQNEAQ in the germline V gene (reference sequence). The CDR3 is made up of 14 amino acids. The V gene end was trimmed by 3 bases and the J gene end by 8 bases; junction bases not matched to a gene: 5.

The chain uses TRBV4-2 and TRBJ2-1, with 8 positions matching TRBD2. Germline lookup yields CDR1 LGHNA and CDR2 YNFKEQ. CDR3 length equals 13 residues. The V and J ends lost 1 base and 8 bases, in that order; junction bases with no gene match: 1. DNA for the CDR3: TGTGCCAGCAGCCAAGGTAGCGGGGATGAGCAGTTCTTC. Translation gives CASSQGSGDEQFF.

The chain employs TRBV18 and TRBJ2-1; TRBD2 matches 15 bases. Trimming removed 3 bases from V and 9 bases from J; junction bases left unmatched: 6. CDR3 size: 16 residues. In germline, CDR1 is KGHSH, CDR2 LQKENI. CDR3 nucleotides: TGTGCCAGCTCACCTCGGACTAGCGGGAGGGCCACTGAGCAGTTCTTC. This encodes CASSPRTSGRATEQFF.

The V gene is TRBV7-6, the J gene TRBJ2-4; 10 bases align to TRBD2. CDR1 SGHVS and CDR2 FNYEAQ come from the germline V gene. The CDR3 spans 17 residues. Trimming cost V 5 bases and J 0 bases; bases outside gene matches: 7. The CDR3 DNA follows: TGTGCCAGCAGCGCGTCACTAGCGGGACAAGCCAAAAACATTCAGTACTTC. It translates to CASSASLAGQAKNIQYF.

This clone was observed once. CDR3 amino acids: CSVLDSGRGTGELFF. As DNA, the CDR3 is TGCAGCGTCCTCGATAGCGGTAGGGGCACCGGGGAGCTGTTTTTT. The genes are TRBV29-1 and TRBJ2-2; the D gene is possibly TRBD2 (6 bases). In germline, CDR1 is SQVTM, CDR2 ANQGSEA. The V gene lost 6 bases and the J gene lost 4 bases, with 18 bases spanning the gap. This CDR3 has 15 amino acids.

This chain connects TRBV19 to TRBJ2-4; either TRBD1 or TRBD2 may fit D (5 bases each). Germline lookup yields CDR1 LNHDA and CDR2 SQIVND (reference sequence). Trimming removed 3 bases from V and 0 bases from J, with 12 bases in between. The CDR3 loop spans 16 amino acids. The CDR3 is CASSIRGDLAKNIQYF. Here the CDR3 DNA reads TGTGCCAGTAGTATCCGAGGGGACCTAGCCAAAAACATTCAGTACTTC.

The rearrangement links TRBV14 to TRBJ2-3; D uncertain. The length of the CDR3 is 12 residues. V was pared by 5 bases and J by 1 base, with 4 bases between. The germline V gene has CDR1 SGHDN and CDR2 FVKESK. The CDR3 DNA sequence: TGTGCCAGCAGCGGGCGCACAGATACGCAGTATTTT. Translated, it gives CASSGRTDTQYF.

This clone was seen a single time. The CDR3 loop reads CASSQDGISGRGINEQFF. Written as DNA, the CDR3 is TGCGCCAGCAGCCAAGATGGTATTAGCGGAAGGGGTATAAATGAGCAGTTCTTC. This rearrangement joins TRBV4-1 to TRBJ2-1; possible D gene TRBD2, 6 bases. This CDR3 region has 18 residues. The V gene's germline CDR1 is MGHRA and CDR2 YSYEKL. V was clipped by 0 bases and J by 7 bases, with 22 bases between them.

The chain carries TRBV10-3 and TRBJ1-3, with 7 bases identical to TRBD1. This CDR3 is 14 amino acids long. With 10 bases clipped from V and 1 base from J, the junction kept 7 bases outside the gene matches. Germline V gene sequence: CDR1 ENHRY, CDR2 SYGVKD. The CDR3 is CATRQGRSGNTIYF. CDR3 sequence (DNA): TGTGCCACCAGACAGGGCAGGTCTGGAAACACCATATATTTT.

The chain has TRBV7-2 and TRBJ2-3; D is tentatively TRBD1 or TRBD2 (5 bases each). The CDR3 runs to 13 residues. The germline V and J ends were trimmed by 1 base and 9 bases, with 11 bases remaining between them. Germline CDR1 SGHTA, CDR2 FQGNSA. This CDR3 reads CASSLVGEGTQYF. CDR3 in DNA: TGTGCCAGCAGCTTAGTTGGTGAGGGGACGCAGTATTTT.

The chain is built from TRBV7-6 and TRBJ1-1; a weak D match, TRBD1 (6 bases). The V end lost 5 bases, the J end lost 6 bases, and 13 bases lay between the germline ends. CDR1 and CDR2 from the germline V gene are SGHVS and FNYEAQ. This CDR3 spans 13 amino acids. CDR3: CASSDAGVAEAFF. In nucleotides, the CDR3 is TGTGCCAGCAGCGACGCAGGGGTGGCTGAAGCTTTCTTT.

The chain employs TRBV7-9 and TRBJ1-5, with a weak D call TRBD1 (5 bases). The CDR3 loop spans 14 amino acids. Germline V gene lookup returns CDR1 SEHNR and CDR2 FQNEAQ (reference sequence). V lost 3 bases and J 6 bases, leaving 12 bases between the germline ends. In nucleotides, the CDR3 is TGTGCCAGCAGCTTGACCCACGGGGCTCAGCCCCAGCATTTT. Translated: CASSLTHGAQPQHF.

The J gene is TRBJ2-7, the V gene TRBV28; 7 bases agree with TRBD1. Germline-derived CDR1 and CDR2 are MDHEN and SYDVKM. This CDR3 is built from 14 residues. The trim removed 3 bases at V and 6 bases at J, leaving 8 bases unmatched. The CDR3 sequence: CASSFPTGVPEQYF. CDR3 sequence (DNA): TGTGCCAGCAGTTTCCCCACAGGGGTTCCCGAGCAGTACTTC.

This chain connects TRBV6-5 to TRBJ2-7; 9 bases align to TRBD1. The CDR3 runs 14 residues. The V and J ends lost 6 bases and 7 bases, in that order; junction bases with no gene match: 10. The V gene's germline CDR1 is MNHEY and CDR2 SVGAGI. CDR3 coding DNA: TGTGCCAGCAGCCGTGGACAGGGGACGTGGGAGCAGTACTTC. Its translation: CASSRGQGTWEQYF.

The chain links TRBV4-1 to TRBJ2-3; D remains unclear. V lost 2 bases and J lost 4, with 7 bases in between. The CDR3 runs to 13 residues. Germline V gene data show CDR1 as MGHRA and CDR2 as YSYEKL. The CDR3 protein is CASSQFTPDTQYF. The DNA of the CDR3 is TGCGCCAGCAGCCAATTCACCCCAGATACGCAGTATTTT.

The chain couples TRBV10-3 to TRBJ2-7, with 11 bases identical to TRBD1. This CDR3 region has 16 residues. With 6 bases clipped from V and 0 bases from J, the junction kept 7 bases outside the gene matches. The germline V gene encodes CDR1 ENHRY and CDR2 SYGVKD. CDR3 in DNA: TGTGCCATCAGATTTGGACAGGGGGCAGACTCCTACGAGCAGTACTTC. Residues: CAIRFGQGADSYEQYF.

The rearrangement links TRBV28 to TRBJ2-5; D is possibly TRBD1 or TRBD2 (6 bases each). With 6 bases removed from V and 5 bases from J, the gap between germline ends came to 16 bases. This CDR3 region has 14 residues. The V gene's germline CDR1 is MDHEN and CDR2 SYDVKM. CDR3 nucleotide sequence: TGTGCCAGCAGCTACCAGGGGAGGAAGGAGACCCAGTACTTC. It is translated as CASSYQGRKETQYF.

The chain uses TRBV5-5 and TRBJ1-3; no reliable D call. Germline V gene data show CDR1 as SGHKS and CDR2 as YYEKEE (reference sequence). Trimming shortened V by 4 bases and J by 3 bases, and 11 bases separated the two germline ends. The CDR3 runs 14 residues. The CDR3 sequence is CASSVGSYGNTIYF. In DNA, the CDR3 is TGTGCCAGCAGCGTAGGATCCTATGGAAACACCATATATTTT.

This clone is a singleton in its sample. The V and J genes are TRBV13 and TRBJ2-7, with 7 bases aligning to TRBD1. V lost 5 bases and J lost 2; bases outside the gene matches: 3. The CDR3 runs to 13 residues. Germline CDR1 PRHDT, CDR2 FYEKMQ (reference sequence). The CDR3 region is CASSDRVAYEQYF. The CDR3 DNA is TGTGCCAGCAGCGACAGGGTGGCCTACGAGCAGTACTTC.